This is a list of T cell receptor beta chains from one sample in a study of shared clonotypes between healthy human individuals. The table came from immunoSEQ multiplex PCR; TCRdb's copy has only in-frame clones and leaves some out. The data contain a few million clones, approximately 93% of them singletons. The sequenced material came from naive CD4+ T cells from PBMCs. The receptors originated from a man aged 18 to 29 in good health. Some clones in this sample may be carry-over from other donors' samples. The CDR3 runs from the conserved cysteine through the conserved F or W. Fields, in order: CDR3 protein, CDR3 DNA, J gene, D gene, clone size, V gene. A D gene is named only where the DNA matches it firmly. Clone size appears in some rows only: once, few, many, or a class for an expanded clone.

cdr3_aa: CASSVGGGGADTQYF
cdr3_nt: TGTGCCAGCAGCGTAGGGGGCGGTGGGGCAGATACGCAGTATTTT
j_call: TRBJ2-3
d_call: NA
clone_size: NA
v_call: TRBV9

cdr3_aa: CASKWTGRSQPQHF
cdr3_nt: TGTGCCAGCAAGTGGACAGGTAGGAGTCAGCCCCAGCATTTT
j_call: TRBJ1-5
d_call: TRBD1
clone_size: NA
v_call: TRBV28

cdr3_aa: CASRKGSNYGYTF
cdr3_nt: TGTGCCAGCAGGAAAGGGTCCAACTATGGCTACACCTTC
j_call: TRBJ1-2
d_call: NA
clone_size: NA
v_call: TRBV6-5

cdr3_aa: CASSTLDRLYTEAFF
cdr3_nt: TGTGCCAGCAGCACCTTGGACAGGTTGTACACTGAAGCTTTCTTT
j_call: TRBJ1-1
d_call: TRBD1
clone_size: NA
v_call: TRBV5-6

cdr3_aa: CASSLLARGRTDTQYF
cdr3_nt: TGCGCCAGCAGCTTACTCGCCAGGGGGAGGACAGATACGCAGTATTTT
j_call: TRBJ2-3
d_call: NA
clone_size: NA
v_call: TRBV5-1

cdr3_aa: CASSTGLAEQETQYF
cdr3_nt: TGTGCCAGCAGCACCGGACTAGCGGAACAAGAGACCCAGTACTTC
j_call: TRBJ2-5
d_call: TRBD2
clone_size: NA
v_call: TRBV5-4

cdr3_aa: CASSGGGNQPQHF
cdr3_nt: TGTGCCAGCAGTGGGGGGGGGAACCAGCCCCAGCATTTT
j_call: TRBJ1-5
d_call: NA
clone_size: NA
v_call: TRBV6-1

cdr3_aa: CASSLLTGGETQYF
cdr3_nt: TGCGCCAGCAGCTTGCTGACCGGAGGGGAGACCCAGTACTTC
j_call: TRBJ2-5
d_call: NA
clone_size: NA
v_call: TRBV5-1

cdr3_aa: CASNPRRGGTDTQYF
cdr3_nt: TGTGCCAGCAACCCACGGCGGGGAGGCACAGATACGCAGTATTTT
j_call: TRBJ2-3
d_call: NA
clone_size: NA
v_call: TRBV11-2

cdr3_aa: CASSQVAEEHEQFF
cdr3_nt: TGCGCCAGCAGCCAAGTAGCGGAGGAACATGAGCAGTTCTTC
j_call: TRBJ2-1
d_call: NA
clone_size: NA
v_call: TRBV4-1

cdr3_aa: CASSLVKGAGTGAMNTEAFF
cdr3_nt: TGCGCCAGCAGCTTGGTTAAGGGGGCCGGGACAGGGGCGATGAACACTGAAGCTTTCTTT
j_call: TRBJ1-1
d_call: TRBD1
clone_size: NA
v_call: TRBV5-1

cdr3_aa: CASSADPVSQETQYF
cdr3_nt: TGTGCCAGCAGCGCAGACCCCGTTAGCCAAGAGACCCAGTACTTC
j_call: TRBJ2-5
d_call: NA
clone_size: NA
v_call: TRBV5-6

cdr3_aa: CASSLGHLAYEQYF
cdr3_nt: TGTGCCAGTAGCCTAGGCCATCTGGCCTACGAGCAGTACTTC
j_call: TRBJ2-7
d_call: NA
clone_size: NA
v_call: TRBV19

cdr3_aa: CASSDVSGGAGSYNEQFF
cdr3_nt: TGTGCCAGCAGTGACGTCTCAGGGGGCGCTGGCTCCTACAATGAGCAGTTCTTC
j_call: TRBJ2-1
d_call: TRBD1
clone_size: NA
v_call: TRBV2

cdr3_aa: CASSSGLADSYEQYF
cdr3_nt: TGTGCCAGCAGCTCCGGACTAGCGGATTCCTACGAGCAGTACTTC
j_call: TRBJ2-7
d_call: TRBD2
clone_size: NA
v_call: TRBV5-5

cdr3_aa: CASSLNGGDKHF
cdr3_nt: TGTGCCAGCAGCTTAAATGGGGGAGACAAGCATTTT
j_call: TRBJ1-5
d_call: NA
clone_size: NA
v_call: TRBV7-9

cdr3_aa: CASGPRGQGSYEQYF
cdr3_nt: TGTGCCAGCGGCCCTAGGGGACAGGGGTCCTACGAGCAGTACTTC
j_call: TRBJ2-7
d_call: TRBD1
clone_size: NA
v_call: TRBV27

cdr3_aa: CASSSIGEKLFF
cdr3_nt: TGTGCCAGCAGTTCCATAGGTGAAAAACTGTTTTTT
j_call: TRBJ1-4
d_call: NA
clone_size: NA
v_call: TRBV28

cdr3_aa: CASSLPPSGTTAQYF
cdr3_nt: TGCGCCAGCAGTTTACCTCCTAGCGGCACAACGGCCCAGTACTTC
j_call: TRBJ2-5
d_call: TRBD2
clone_size: few
v_call: TRBV5-1

cdr3_aa: CASSLASDAGGINTGELFF
cdr3_nt: TGTGCCAGCAGCTTAGCGTCAGATGCGGGAGGGATAAACACCGGGGAGCTGTTTTTT
j_call: TRBJ2-2
d_call: TRBD2
clone_size: NA
v_call: TRBV11-3